This TCR beta chain originates from a study of blood T cells in healthy people across ages. Germline V gene sequence: CDR1 LGHNA, CDR2 YNFKEQ. V trimming: 4 bases; J trimming: 4 bases; junction bases outside the gene matches: 7. This CDR3 is built from 16 residues. Using a J-beta primer mix together with a sample-barcoded 5' primer, a second PCR was run for roughly 7 to 11 cycles. Using its own MiXCR run on the 5' RACE reads, TCRdb lists one record per CDR3 protein. This table has 1 million or so distinct CDR3 sequences, around 27% appearing once. Concerning this clonotype: Its antigen is still unknown.

Overall study results and limits: Greater diversity and more naive CD4+ cells were seen in long-lived donors than in aged donors. Naive T cell percentage and TCR beta diversity correlated strongly.

Every donor gave approximately 10 milliliters of peripheral blood. This sample also belongs to another study, concerning T cells of mothers and their children. That paper notes: Overlap measured in related mother-child pairs was slightly, non-significantly higher than in unrelated pairs.

The chain employs TRBV4-2 and TRBJ2-5; TRBD1 matches at 12 bases. This TCR derives from a girl aged 2 to 10 in good health. Material: blood. The CDR3 bases are TGTGCCAGCAGCCGTCGGGGGGGACAGGGGGCAGAGACCCAGTACTTC. Its protein product is CASSRRGGQGAETQYF.